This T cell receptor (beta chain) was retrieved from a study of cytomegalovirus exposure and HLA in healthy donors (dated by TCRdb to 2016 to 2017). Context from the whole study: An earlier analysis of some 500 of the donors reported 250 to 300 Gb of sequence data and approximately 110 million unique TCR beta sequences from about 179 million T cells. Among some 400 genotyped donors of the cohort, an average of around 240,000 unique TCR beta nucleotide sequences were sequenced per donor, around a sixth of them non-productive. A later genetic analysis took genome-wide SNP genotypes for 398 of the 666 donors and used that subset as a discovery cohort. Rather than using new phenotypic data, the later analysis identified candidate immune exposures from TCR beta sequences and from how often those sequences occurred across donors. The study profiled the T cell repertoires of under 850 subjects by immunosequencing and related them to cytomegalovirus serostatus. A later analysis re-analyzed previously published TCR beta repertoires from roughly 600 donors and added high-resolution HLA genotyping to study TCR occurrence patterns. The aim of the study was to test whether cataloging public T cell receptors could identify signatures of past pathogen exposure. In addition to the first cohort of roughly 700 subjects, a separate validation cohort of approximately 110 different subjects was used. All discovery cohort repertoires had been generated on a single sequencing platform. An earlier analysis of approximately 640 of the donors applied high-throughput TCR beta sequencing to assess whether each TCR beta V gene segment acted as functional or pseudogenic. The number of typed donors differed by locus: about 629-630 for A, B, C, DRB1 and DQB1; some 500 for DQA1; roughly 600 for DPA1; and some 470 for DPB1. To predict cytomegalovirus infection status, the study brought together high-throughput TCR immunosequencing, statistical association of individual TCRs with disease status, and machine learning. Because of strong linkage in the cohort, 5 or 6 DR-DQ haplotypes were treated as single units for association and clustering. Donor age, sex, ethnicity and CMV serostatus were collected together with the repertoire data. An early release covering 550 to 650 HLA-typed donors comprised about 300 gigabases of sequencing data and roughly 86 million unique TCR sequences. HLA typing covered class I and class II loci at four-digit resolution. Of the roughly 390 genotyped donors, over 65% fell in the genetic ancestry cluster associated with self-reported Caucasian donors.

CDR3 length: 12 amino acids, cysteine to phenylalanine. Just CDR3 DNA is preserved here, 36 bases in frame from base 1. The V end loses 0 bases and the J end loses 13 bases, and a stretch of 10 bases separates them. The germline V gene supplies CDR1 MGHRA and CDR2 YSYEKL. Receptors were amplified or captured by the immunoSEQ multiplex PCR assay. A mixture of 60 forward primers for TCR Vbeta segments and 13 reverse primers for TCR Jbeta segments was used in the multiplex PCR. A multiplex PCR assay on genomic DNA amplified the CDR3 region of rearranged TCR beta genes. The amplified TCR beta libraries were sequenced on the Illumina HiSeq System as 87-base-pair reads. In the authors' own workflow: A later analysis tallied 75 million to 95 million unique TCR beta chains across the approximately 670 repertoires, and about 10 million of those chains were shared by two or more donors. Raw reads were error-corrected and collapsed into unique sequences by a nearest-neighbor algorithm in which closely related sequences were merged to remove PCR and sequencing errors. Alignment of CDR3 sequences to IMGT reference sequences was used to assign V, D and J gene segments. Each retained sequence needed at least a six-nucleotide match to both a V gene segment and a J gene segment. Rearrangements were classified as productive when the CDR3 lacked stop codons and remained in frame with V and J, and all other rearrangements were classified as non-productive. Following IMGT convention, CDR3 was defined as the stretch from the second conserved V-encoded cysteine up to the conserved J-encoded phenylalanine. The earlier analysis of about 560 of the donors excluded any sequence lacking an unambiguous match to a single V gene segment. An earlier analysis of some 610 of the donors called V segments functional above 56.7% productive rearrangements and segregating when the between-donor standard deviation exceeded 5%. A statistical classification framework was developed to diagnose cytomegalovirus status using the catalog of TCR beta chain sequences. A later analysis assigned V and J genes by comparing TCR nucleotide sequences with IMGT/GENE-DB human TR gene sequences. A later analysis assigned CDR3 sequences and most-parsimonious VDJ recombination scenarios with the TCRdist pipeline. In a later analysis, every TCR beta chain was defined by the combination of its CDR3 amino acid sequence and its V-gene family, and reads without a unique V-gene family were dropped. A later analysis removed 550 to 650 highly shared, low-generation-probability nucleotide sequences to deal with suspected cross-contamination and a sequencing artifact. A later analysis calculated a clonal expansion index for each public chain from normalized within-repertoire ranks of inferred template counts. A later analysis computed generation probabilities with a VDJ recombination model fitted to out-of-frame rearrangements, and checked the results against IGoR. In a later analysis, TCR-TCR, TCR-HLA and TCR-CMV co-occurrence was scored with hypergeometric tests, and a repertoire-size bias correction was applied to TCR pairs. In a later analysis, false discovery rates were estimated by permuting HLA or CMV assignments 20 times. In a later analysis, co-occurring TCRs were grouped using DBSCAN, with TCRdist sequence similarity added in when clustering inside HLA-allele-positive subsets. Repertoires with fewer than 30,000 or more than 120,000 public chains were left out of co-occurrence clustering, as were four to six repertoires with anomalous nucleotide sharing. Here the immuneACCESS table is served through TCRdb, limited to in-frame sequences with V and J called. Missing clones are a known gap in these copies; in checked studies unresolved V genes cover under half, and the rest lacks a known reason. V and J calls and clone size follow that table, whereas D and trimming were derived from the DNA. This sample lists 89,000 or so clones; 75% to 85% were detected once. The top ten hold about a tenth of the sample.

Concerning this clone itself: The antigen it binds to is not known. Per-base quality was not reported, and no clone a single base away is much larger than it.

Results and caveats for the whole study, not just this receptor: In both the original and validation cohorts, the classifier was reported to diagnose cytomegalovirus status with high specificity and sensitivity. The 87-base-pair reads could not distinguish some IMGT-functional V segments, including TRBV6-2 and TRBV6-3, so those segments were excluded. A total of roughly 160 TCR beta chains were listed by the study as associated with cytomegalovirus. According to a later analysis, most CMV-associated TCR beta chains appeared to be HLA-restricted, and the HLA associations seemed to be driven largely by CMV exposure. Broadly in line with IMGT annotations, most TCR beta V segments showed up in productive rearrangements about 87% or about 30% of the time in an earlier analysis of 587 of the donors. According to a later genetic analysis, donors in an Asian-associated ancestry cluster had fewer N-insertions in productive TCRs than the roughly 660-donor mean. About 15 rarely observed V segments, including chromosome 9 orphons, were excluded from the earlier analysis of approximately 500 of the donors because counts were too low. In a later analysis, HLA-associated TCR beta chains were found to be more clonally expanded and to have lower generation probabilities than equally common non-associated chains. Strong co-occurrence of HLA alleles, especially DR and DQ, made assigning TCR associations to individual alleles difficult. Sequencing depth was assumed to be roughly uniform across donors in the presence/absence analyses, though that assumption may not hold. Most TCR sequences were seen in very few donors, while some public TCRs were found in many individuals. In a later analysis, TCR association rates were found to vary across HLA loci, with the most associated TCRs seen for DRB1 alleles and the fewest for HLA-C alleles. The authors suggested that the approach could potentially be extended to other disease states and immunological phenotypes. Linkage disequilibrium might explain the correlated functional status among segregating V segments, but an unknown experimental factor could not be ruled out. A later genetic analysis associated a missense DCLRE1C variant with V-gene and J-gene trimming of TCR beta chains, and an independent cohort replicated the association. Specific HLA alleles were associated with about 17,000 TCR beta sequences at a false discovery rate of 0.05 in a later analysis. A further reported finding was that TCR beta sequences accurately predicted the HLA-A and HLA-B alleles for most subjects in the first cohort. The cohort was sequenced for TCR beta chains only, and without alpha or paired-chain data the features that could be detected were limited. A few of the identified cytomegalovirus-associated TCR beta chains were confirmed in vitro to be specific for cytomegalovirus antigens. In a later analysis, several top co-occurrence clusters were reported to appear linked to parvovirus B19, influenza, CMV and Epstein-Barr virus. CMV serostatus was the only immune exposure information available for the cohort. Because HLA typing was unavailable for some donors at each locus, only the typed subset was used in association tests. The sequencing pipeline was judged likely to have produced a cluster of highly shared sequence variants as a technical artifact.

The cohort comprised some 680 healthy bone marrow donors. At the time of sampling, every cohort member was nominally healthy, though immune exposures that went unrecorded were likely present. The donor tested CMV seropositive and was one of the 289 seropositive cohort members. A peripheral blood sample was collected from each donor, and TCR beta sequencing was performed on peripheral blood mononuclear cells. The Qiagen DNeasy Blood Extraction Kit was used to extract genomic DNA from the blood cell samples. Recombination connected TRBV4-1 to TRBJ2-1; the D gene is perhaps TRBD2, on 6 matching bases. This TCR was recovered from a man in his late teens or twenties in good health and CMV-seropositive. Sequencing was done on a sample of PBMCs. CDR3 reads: CASSQDGGSQFF. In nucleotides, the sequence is TGCGCCAGCAGCCAAGATGGGGGGAGCCAGTTCTTC.